The clone carrying this T cell receptor beta chain was seen more than once but under ten times. Its antigen is unidentified. This sample includes further DNA sequences coding for the same CDR3. This sample was taken from a study of shared clonotypes between healthy human individuals. Study-wide results and limits: Donor scarcity curtailed the genetic and exposure-history diversity represented herein.

An assay was performed, and its level was deep. Ten immunoSEQ deep assay plates were used to sequence unsorted PBMC DNA. The repertoire was sequenced with immunoSEQ multiplex PCR; TCRdb's copy has only in-frame clones and lacks some. The sample lists about 480,000 clones, about 80% occurring once. Germline V gene data show CDR1 as SGHRS and CDR2 as YFSETQ. V lost 3 bases and J 0 bases, leaving 6 bases between the germline ends. The CDR3 loop spans 13 amino acids. V usage is TRBV5-1 and J usage is TRBJ1-1; no firm D call. Sequenced sample: PBMCs. The sequence came from a woman aged 40 to 49 in good health. Some clones in this sample may be carry-over from other donors' samples. This CDR3 is CASSSQVNTEAFF. For the CDR3, the DNA is TGCGCCAGCAGCTCTCAAGTGAACACTGAAGCTTTCTTT.